This T cell receptor beta chain derives from a study of T-cell memory formation after mild COVID-19. Study details: TCR clusters showed largely donor specificity.

TCRdb reprocessed the 5' RACE reads with MiXCR, giving one entry per CDR3 protein. The sample carries just under 550,000 distinct CDR3 sequences, about a fifth recorded once. This clonotype showed up just a few times. Its antigen remains unidentified. The V end was cut by 4 bases, the J end by 0 bases, with 9 bases between. CDR1 is SQVTM and CDR2 is ANQGSEA in the germline V gene. CDR3 length: 13 amino acids. Findings of the study overall: Clones contracting day 15 to 85 were balanced CD4/CD8; later expanders leaned CD4+.

This chain links TRBV29-1 with TRBJ1-1; D unclear. The source material was PBMCs or a T cell subset sorted from them (not recorded which). The TCR originated in an adult woman who had mild COVID-19 (a few samples of this study predate the infection). Cell type and time point are not known. The CDR3 here is CSVAGNMNTEAFF. CDR3 in DNA: TGCAGCGTTGCAGGCAATATGAACACTGAAGCTTTCTTT.